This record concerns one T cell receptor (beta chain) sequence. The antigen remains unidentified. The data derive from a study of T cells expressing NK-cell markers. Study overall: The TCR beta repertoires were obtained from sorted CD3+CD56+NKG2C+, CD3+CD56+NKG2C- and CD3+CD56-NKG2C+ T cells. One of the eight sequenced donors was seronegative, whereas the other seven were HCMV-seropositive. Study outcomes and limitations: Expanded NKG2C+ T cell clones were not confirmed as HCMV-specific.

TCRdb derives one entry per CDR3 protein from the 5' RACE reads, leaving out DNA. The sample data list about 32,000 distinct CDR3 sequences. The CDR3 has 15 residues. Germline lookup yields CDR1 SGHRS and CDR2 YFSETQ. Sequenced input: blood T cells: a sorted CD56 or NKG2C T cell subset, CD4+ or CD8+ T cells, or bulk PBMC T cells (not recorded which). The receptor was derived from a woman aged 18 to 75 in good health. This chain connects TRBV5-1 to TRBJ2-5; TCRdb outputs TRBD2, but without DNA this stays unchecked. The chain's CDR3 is CASSPEGQNQETQYF.